Detailed here is one TCR beta chain. The source of the sample is a study of blood T cell repertoires in COVID-19. Whole-study context: Sources were T cells, B-cell-depleted T cells, or PBMCs; the material itself was cDNA or gDNA.

The CDR3 runs to 16 residues. Per germline, CDR1 LNHDA and CDR2 SQIVND (reference sequence). Trimming shortened V by 5 bases and J by 3 bases, and 17 bases separated the two germline ends. In the original analysis: Counts of nucleated cells, estimated from reference gene primer amplification, were obtained. Assay: immunoSEQ multiplex PCR; the TCRdb copy retains only in-frame clones and omits some. V and J calls and clone size are as listed in that table; D and trimming were resolved from the DNA. Of fewer than 70,000 clones in the sample, about 91% were seen once. The sequence was collected from a man between 50 and 59 years old with active COVID-19. The sequenced sample consisted of peripheral blood. V usage is TRBV19 and J usage is TRBJ1-5, with D perhaps TRBD1 (6 bases). Here the CDR3 reads CASSPRGAGDNQPQHF. DNA of the CDR3: TGTGCCAGTAGTCCAAGAGGAGCAGGGGACAATCAGCCCCAGCATTTT.